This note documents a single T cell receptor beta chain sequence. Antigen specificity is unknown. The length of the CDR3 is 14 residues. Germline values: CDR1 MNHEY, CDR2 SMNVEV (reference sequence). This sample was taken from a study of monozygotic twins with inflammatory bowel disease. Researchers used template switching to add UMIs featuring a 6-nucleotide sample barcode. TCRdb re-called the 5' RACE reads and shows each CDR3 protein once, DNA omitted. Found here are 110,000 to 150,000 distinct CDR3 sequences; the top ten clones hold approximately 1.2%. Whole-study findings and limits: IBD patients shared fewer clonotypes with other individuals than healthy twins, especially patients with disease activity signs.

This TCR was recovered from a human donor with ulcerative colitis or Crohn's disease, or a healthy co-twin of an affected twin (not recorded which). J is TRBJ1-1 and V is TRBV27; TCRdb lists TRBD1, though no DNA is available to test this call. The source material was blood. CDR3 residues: CASSPGKGRTEAFF.